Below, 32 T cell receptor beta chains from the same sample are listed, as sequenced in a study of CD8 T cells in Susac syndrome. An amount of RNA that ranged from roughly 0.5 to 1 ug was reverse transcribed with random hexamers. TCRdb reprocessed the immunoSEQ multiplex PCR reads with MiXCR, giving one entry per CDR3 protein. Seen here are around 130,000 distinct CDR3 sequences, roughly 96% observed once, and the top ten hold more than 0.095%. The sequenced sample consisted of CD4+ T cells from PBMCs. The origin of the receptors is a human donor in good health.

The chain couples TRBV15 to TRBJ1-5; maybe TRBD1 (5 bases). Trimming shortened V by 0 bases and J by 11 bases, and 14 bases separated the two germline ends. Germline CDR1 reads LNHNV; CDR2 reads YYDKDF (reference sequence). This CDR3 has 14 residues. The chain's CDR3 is CATSRDRGGLAQHF. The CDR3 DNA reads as TGTGCCACCAGCAGAGATAGGGGTGGGCTAGCCCAGCATTTT.

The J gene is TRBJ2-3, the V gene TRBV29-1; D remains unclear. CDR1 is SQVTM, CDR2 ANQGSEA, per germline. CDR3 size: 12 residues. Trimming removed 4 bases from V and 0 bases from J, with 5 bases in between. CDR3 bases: TGCAGCGTTGCCCCTAGCACAGATACGCAGTATTTT. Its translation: CSVAPSTDTQYF.

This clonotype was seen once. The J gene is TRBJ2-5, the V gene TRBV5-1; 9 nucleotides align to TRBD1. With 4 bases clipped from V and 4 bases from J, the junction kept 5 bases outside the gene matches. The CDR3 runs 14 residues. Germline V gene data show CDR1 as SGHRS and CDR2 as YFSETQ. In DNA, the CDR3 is TGCGCCAGCAGCCTGGACAGGGGAGGAGAGACCCAGTACTTC. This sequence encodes CASSLDRGGETQYF. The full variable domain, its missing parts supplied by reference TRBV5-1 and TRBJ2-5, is KAGVTQTPRYLIKTRGQQVTLSCSPISGHRSVSWYQQTPGQGLQFLFEYFSETQRNKGNFPGRFSGRQFSNSRSEMNVSTLELGDSALYLCASSLDRGGETQYFGPGTRLLVL.

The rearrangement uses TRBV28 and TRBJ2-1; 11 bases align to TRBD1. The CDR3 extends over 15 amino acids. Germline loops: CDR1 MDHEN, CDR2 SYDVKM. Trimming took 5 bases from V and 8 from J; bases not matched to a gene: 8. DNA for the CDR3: TGTGCCAGCAGTGAGTGGGGACAGGGGGTCGATGAGCAGTTCTTC. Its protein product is CASSEWGQGVDEQFF.

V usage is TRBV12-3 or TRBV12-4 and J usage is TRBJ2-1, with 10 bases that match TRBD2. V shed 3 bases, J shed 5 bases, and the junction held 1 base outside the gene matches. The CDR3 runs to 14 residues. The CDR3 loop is CASSFTSGDNEQFF. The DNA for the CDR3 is TGTGCCAGCAGTTTTACTAGCGGGGACAATGAGCAGTTCTTC.

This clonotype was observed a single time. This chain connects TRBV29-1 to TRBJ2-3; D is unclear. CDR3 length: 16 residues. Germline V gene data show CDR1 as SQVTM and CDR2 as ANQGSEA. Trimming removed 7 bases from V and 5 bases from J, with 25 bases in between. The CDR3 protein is CSGKTGPTFWGDTQYF. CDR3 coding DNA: TGCAGCGGGAAAACCGGGCCCACCTTCTGGGGAGATACGCAGTATTTT.

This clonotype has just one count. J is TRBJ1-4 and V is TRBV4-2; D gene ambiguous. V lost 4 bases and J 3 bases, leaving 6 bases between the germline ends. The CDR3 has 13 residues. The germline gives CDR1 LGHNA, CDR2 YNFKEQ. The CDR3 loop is CASSRPSNEKLFF. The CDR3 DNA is TGTGCCAGCAGCCGACCCTCTAATGAAAAACTGTTTTTT.

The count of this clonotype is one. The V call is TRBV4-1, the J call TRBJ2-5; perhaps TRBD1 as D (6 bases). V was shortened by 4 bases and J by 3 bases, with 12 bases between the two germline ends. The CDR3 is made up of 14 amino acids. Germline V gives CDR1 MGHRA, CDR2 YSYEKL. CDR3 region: CASSLGHREETQYF. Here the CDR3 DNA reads TGCGCCAGCAGCCTGGGACACCGAGAAGAGACCCAGTACTTC.

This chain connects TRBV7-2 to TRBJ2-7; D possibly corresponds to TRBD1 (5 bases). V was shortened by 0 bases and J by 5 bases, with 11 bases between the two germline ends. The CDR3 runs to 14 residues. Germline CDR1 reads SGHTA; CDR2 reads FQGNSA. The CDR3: CASSLAFRVNEQYF. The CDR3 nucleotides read TGTGCCAGCAGCTTAGCGTTCAGGGTGAACGAGCAGTACTTC. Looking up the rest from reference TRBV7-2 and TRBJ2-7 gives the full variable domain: GAGVSQSPSNKVTEKGKDVELRCDPISGHTALYWYRQSLGQGLEFLIYFQGNSAPDKSGLPSDRFSAERTGGSVSTLTIQRTQQEDSAVYLCASSLAFRVNEQYFGPGTRLTVT.

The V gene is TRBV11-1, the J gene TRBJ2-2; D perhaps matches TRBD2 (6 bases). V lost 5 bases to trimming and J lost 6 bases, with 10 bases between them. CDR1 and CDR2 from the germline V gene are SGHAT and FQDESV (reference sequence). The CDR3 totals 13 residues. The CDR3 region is CASSGRLAGELFF. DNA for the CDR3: TGTGCCAGCAGCGGGAGGTTGGCCGGGGAGCTGTTTTTT. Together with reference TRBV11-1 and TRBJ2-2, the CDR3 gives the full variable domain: EAEVAQSPRYKITEKSQAVAFWCDPISGHATLYWYRQILGQGPELLVQFQDESVVDDSQLPKDRFSAERLKGVDSTLKIQPAELGDSAMYLCASSGRLAGELFFGEGSRLTVL.

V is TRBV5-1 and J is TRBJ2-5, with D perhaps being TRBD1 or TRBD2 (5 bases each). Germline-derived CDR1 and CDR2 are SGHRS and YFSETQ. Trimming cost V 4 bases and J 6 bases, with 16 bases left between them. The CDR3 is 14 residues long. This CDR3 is CASSAGTVGQTQYF. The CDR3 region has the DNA TGCGCCAGCAGCGCAGGGACGGTGGGGCAGACCCAGTACTTC.

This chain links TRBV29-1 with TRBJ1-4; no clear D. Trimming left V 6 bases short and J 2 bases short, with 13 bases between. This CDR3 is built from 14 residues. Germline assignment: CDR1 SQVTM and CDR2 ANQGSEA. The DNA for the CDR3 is TGCAGCGTAGCCGGCCAGACTACTAATGAAAAACTGTTTTTT. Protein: CSVAGQTTNEKLFF.

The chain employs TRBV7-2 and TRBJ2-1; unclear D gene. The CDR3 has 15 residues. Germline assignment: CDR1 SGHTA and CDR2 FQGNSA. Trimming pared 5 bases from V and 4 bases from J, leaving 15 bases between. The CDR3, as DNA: TGTGCCAGCAGCCCTACCTGGCTACTTTACAATGAGCAGTTCTTC. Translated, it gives CASSPTWLLYNEQFF.

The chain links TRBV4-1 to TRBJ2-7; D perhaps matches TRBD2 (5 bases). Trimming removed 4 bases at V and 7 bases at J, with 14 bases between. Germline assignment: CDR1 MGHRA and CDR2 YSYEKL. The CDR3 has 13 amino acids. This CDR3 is CASSPPGSQEQYF. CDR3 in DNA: TGCGCCAGCAGCCCGCCTGGGAGCCAAGAGCAGTACTTC.

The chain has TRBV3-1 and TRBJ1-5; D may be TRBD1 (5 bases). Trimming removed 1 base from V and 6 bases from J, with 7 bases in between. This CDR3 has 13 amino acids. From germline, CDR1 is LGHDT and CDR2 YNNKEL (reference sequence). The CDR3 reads CASSQAGGQPQHF. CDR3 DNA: TGTGCCAGCAGCCAAGCTGGGGGTCAGCCCCAGCATTTT.

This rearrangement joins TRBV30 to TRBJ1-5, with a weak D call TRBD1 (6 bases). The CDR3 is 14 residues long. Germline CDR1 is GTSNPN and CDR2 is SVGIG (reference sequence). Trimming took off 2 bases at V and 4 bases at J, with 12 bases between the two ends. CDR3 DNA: TGTGCCTGGAGTACGAACAGGGTAAATCAGCCCCAGCATTTT. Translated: CAWSTNRVNQPQHF.

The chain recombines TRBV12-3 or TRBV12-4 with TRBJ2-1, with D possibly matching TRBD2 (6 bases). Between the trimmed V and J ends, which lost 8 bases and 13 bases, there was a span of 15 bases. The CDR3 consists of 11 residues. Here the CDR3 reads CASAPGAHQFF. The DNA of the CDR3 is TGTGCCAGCGCCCCGGGAGCACATCAGTTCTTC.

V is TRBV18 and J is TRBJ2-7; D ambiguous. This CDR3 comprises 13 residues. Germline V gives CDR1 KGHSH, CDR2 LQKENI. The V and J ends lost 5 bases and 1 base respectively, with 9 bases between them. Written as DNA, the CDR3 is TGTGCCAGCTCATCAGAAATTTCCTACGAGCAGTACTTC. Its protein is CASSSEISYEQYF.

CDR3 coding DNA: TGCGCCAGCAGCCAGGCTAGCGGGATCGCCGGGGAGCTGTTTTTT. Its protein is CASSQASGIAGELFF. The rearrangement uses TRBV4-1 and TRBJ2-2, with 9 nucleotides matching TRBD2. Per the germline V gene, CDR1 is MGHRA and CDR2 is YSYEKL. The CDR3 length is 15 residues. J was trimmed by 6 bases and V by 3 bases; bases with no gene match: 5.

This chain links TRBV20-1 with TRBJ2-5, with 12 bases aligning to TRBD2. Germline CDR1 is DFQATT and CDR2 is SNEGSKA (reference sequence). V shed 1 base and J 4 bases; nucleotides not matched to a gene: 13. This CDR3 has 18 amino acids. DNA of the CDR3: TGCAGTGCTAGAGGGCTCTCGGGACTAGCGGGTCGAATAGAGACCCAGTACTTC. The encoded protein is CSARGLSGLAGRIETQYF.

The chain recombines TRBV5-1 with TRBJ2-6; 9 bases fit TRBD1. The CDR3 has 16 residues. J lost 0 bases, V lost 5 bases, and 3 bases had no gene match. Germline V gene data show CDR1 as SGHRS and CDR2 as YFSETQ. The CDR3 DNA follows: TGCGCCAGCAGAATGACAGGGGGCTCTGGGGCCAACGTCCTGACTTTC. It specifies CASRMTGGSGANVLTF.

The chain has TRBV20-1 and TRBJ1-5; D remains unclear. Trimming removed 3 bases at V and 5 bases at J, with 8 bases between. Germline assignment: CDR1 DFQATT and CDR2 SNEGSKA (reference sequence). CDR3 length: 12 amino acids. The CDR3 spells CSARVRDQPQHF. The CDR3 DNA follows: TGCAGTGCTAGGGTCCGCGATCAGCCCCAGCATTTT.

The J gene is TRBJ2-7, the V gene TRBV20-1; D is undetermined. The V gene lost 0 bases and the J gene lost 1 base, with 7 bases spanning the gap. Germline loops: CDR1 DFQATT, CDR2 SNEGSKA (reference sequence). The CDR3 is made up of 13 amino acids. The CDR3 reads CSARDPSSYEQYF. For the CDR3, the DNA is TGCAGTGCTAGAGATCCCAGTTCCTACGAGCAGTACTTC.

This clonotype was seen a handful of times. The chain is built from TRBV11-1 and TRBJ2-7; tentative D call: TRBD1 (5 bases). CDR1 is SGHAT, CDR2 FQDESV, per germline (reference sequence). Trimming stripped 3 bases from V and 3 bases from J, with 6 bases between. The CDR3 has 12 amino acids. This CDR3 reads CASSFQGYEQYF. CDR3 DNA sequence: TGTGCCAGCAGCTTTCAGGGCTACGAGCAGTACTTC.

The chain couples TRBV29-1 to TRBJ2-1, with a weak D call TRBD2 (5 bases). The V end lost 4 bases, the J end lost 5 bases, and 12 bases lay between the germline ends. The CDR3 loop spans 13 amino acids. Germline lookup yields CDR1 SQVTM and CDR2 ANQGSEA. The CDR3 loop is CSVGGSTHNEQFF. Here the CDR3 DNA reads TGCAGCGTTGGTGGGAGCACCCACAATGAGCAGTTCTTC.

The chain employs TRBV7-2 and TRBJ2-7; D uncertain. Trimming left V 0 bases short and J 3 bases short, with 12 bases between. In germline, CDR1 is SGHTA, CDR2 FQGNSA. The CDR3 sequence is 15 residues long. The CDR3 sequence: CASSLASGRIYEQYF. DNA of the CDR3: TGTGCCAGCAGCTTAGCCTCGGGCCGTATCTACGAGCAGTACTTC.

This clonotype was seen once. The CDR3 region is CSAPGQGAGYTF. The CDR3 DNA reads TGCAGTGCTCCGGGACAGGGGGCTGGCTACACCTTC. The chain carries TRBV20-1 and TRBJ1-2; TRBD1 aligns across 12 bases. The trim removed 5 bases at V and 7 bases at J, leaving 2 bases unmatched. CDR1 DFQATT and CDR2 SNEGSKA come from the germline V gene (reference sequence). The CDR3 sequence is 12 residues long.

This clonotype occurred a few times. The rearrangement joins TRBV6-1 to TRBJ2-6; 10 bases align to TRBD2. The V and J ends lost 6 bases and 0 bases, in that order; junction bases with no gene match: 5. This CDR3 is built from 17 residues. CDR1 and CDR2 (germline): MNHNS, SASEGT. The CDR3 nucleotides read TGTGCCAGCAGACCGGGACTAGCGATCTCTGGGGCCAACGTCCTGACTTTC. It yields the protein CASRPGLAISGANVLTF.

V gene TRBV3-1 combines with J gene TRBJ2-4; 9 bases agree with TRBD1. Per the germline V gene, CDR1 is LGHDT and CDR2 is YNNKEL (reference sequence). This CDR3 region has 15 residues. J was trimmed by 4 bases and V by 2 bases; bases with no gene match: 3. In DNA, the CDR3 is TGTGCCAGCAGCCAAAGGGGACAGGGAAAAAACATTCAGTACTTC. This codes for CASSQRGQGKNIQYF.

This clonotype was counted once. DNA of the CDR3: TGTGCCAGCAGCCAACTCGGGGGCTCCTACAATGAGCAGTTCTTC. Protein: CASSQLGGSYNEQFF. The gene calls are TRBV3-1 and TRBJ2-1; D might be TRBD2 (6 bases). Germline V lookup: CDR1 LGHDT, CDR2 YNNKEL (reference sequence). The V end was cut by 2 bases, the J end by 0 bases, with 8 bases between. The CDR3 has 15 residues.

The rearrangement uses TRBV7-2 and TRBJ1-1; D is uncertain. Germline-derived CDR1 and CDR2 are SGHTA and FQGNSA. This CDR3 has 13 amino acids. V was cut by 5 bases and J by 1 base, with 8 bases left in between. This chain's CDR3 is CASSPRRNTEAFF. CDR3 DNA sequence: TGTGCCAGCAGCCCCCGAAGGAACACTGAAGCTTTCTTT.

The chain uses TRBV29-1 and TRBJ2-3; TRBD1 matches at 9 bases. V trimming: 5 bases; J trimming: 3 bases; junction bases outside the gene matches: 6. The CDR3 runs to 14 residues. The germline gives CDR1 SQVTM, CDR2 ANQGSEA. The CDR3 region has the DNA TGCAGCGTTCCTCCGGGACAGGGAACAGATACGCAGTATTTT. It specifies CSVPPGQGTDTQYF.